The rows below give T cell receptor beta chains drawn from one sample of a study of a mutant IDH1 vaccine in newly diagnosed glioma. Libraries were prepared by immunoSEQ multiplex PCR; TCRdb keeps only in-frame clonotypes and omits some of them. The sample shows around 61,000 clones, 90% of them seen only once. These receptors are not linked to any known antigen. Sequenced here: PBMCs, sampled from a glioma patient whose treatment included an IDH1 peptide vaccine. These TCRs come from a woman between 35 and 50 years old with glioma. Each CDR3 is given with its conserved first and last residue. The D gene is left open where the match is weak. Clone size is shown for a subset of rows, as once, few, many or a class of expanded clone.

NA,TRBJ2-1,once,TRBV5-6,TGTGCCAGCAGCTTGTCGCTGGTGGCCAGACAGAGGGATAGCAATGAGCAGTTCTTC,CASSLSLVARQRDSNEQFF
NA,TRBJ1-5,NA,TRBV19,TGTGCCAGTAGAGCCAGTTTAGGCTCCAATCAGCCCCAGCATTTT,CASRASLGSNQPQHF
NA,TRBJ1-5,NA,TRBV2,TGTGCCAGCAGCGCAGGGTCGGTAACGCCCCAGCATTTT,CASSAGSVTPQHF
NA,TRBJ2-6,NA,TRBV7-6,TGTGCCAGCAGCTTCGGGACGGCGGGCGATGGGGCCAACGTCCTGACTTTC,CASSFGTAGDGANVLTF
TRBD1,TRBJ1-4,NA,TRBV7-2,TGTGCCAGCAGCTTAGAAACAGGGGGCGAAGAAAAACTGTTTTTT,CASSLETGGEEKLFF
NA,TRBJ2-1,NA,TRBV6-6,TGTGCCAGCAGTTACTCGGCAGGCGTCTACAATGAGCAGTTCTTC,CASSYSAGVYNEQFF
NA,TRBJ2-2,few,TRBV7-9,TGTGCCATCAGCCCACGGCAGGGGCCCGGGGAGCTGTTTTTT,CAISPRQGPGELFF
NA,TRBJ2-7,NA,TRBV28,TGTGCCAGCAGTTCTACAGCCTACGAGCAGTACTTC,CASSSTAYEQYF
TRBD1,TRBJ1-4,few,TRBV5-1,TGCGCCAGCAGCAGGGGACAGGGGACTGAAAAACTGTTTTTT,CASSRGQGTEKLFF
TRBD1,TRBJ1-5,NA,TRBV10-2,TGCGCCAGCAGTGAAGGGACAGGGGGCCAGCCCCAGCATTTT,CASSEGTGGQPQHF
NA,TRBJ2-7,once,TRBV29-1,TGCAGCGGAGGGACAGGAACGGGAGGGGAGCAGTACTTC,CSGGTGTGGEQYF